The text below deals with one T cell receptor (beta chain). What it binds is not known. This entry belongs to a study of beta chain features in type 1 diabetes. Overall study findings and caveats: Shorter TCRB CDR3s, moderately but significantly so, marked every one of the four CD4+ subsets in Type 1 diabetes patients. VDJ junctions sequenced from type 1 diabetes patients showed fewer insertions and more deletions. Any HLA-type effect on TCRB rearrangement remained unresolved here. Naive, central memory and Treg TCRB repertoires appeared more alike in patients than in healthy donors.

CDR1 is SQVTM, CDR2 ANQGSEA, per germline. The CDR3 covers 13 residues. The V and J ends lost 5 bases and 9 bases, in that order; junction bases with no gene match: 11. Expressed TCRB transcripts were sequenced after all isolated RNA was converted to cDNA. Average reads for naive, central memory and regulatory T cell samples were roughly 3.4 million. TCRdb's copy holds only in-frame clones and misses some; the assay was immunoSEQ multiplex PCR. The data contain about 370,000 clones, roughly a tenth of them singletons. What was sequenced was central memory CD4+ T cells from blood. The origin of this receptor is a man aged 25 to 45 with type 1 diabetes. The chain recombines TRBV29-1 with TRBJ2-3; 7 nucleotides align to TRBD2. The CDR3 protein is CSVSILGRATQYF. CDR3 in DNA: TGCAGCGTTAGTATCTTGGGGAGGGCGACGCAGTATTTT.